These 28 T cell receptor beta chains came from one sample sequenced in a study of blood T cell repertoires in COVID-19. Assay used: immunoSEQ multiplex PCR; TCRdb lists only in-frame clones, some missing. This sample has 200,000 to 250,000 clones; roughly 83% occur once, and the top ten carry 5% to 6%. Sequencing was carried out using peripheral blood. These receptors originate from an elderly woman with COVID-19, enrolled during active disease.

This chain links TRBV7-3 with TRBJ2-1; 7 bases are a match to TRBD2. The germline CDR1 and CDR2 sequences are SGHTA and FQGTGA. The V gene end was trimmed by 5 bases and the J gene end by 9 bases; junction bases not matched to a gene: 1. The CDR3 sequence is 11 residues long. CDR3: CASSRGGEQFF. CDR3 sequence (DNA): TGTGCCAGCAGCCGCGGGGGTGAGCAGTTCTTC. Looking up the rest from reference TRBV7-3 and TRBJ2-1 gives the full variable domain: GAGVSQTPSNKVTEKGKYVELRCDPISGHTALYWYRQSLGQGPEFLIYFQGTGAADDSGLPNDRFFAVRPEGSVSTLKIQRTERGDSAVYLCASSRGGEQFFGPGTRLTVL.

This clone was detected only once. The gene calls are TRBV6-4 and TRBJ2-3, with TRBD2 as a possible D gene (5 bases). V was shortened by 0 bases and J by 0 bases, with 7 bases between the two germline ends. This CDR3 region has 15 residues. Looked up from germline, CDR1 is MRHNA and CDR2 is SNTAGT. DNA of the CDR3: TGTGCCAGCAGTGACTCCGGGATTAGCACAGATACGCAGTATTTT. Its translation is CASSDSGISTDTQYF.

This rearrangement joins TRBV6-6 to TRBJ1-2; perhaps TRBD1 as D (5 bases). The CDR3 is 13 residues long. V lost 0 bases and J lost 7, with 9 bases in between. The germline gives CDR1 MNHNY, CDR2 SVGAGI (reference sequence). The CDR3 DNA reads TGTGCCAGCAGTTACTCCGGGGGGGGTGGCTACACCTTC. This translates into CASSYSGGGGYTF.

This clone appeared a few times. The rearrangement joins TRBV5-1 to TRBJ1-1; D is undetermined. CDR1 is SGHRS and CDR2 is YFSETQ in the germline V gene. Trimming pared 3 bases from V and 2 bases from J, leaving 11 bases between. The CDR3 sequence is 14 residues long. CDR3 loop: CASSSGFQNTEAFF. The CDR3 nucleotides are TGCGCCAGCAGCTCCGGGTTCCAAAACACTGAAGCTTTCTTT.

This clone was recorded once. J is TRBJ2-7 and V is TRBV6-2 or TRBV6-3; the D gene is possibly TRBD2 (5 bases). V was shortened by 5 bases and J by 3 bases, with 20 bases between the two germline ends. The germline V gene encodes CDR1 MNHEY and CDR2 SVGEGT. This CDR3 is 16 amino acids long. The CDR3 region is CASSGSGWLGGYEQYF. DNA for the CDR3: TGTGCCAGCAGTGGAAGTGGCTGGCTAGGAGGCTACGAGCAGTACTTC.

The chain is built from TRBV20-1 and TRBJ2-3; 13 nucleotides align to TRBD2. The CDR3 consists of 17 residues. The J segment lost 6 bases and the V segment lost 3 bases, leaving 12 bases of the junction unmatched. Germline-derived CDR1 and CDR2 are DFQATT and SNEGSKA (reference sequence). The CDR3 loop reads CSASVSGTSGAGDTQYF. CDR3 DNA: TGCAGTGCTAGTGTATCCGGGACTAGCGGGGCGGGGGATACGCAGTATTTT.

The chain employs TRBV2 and TRBJ1-4; D is ambiguous. Trimming removed 5 bases from V and 12 bases from J, with 10 bases in between. Germline V gene lookup returns CDR1 SNHLY and CDR2 FYNNEI. This CDR3 has 11 residues. In DNA, the CDR3 is TGTGCCAGCAGTTGGTGGGCTGAACTGTTTTTT. Its protein is CASSWWAELFF.

V usage is TRBV5-5 and J usage is TRBJ2-2, with 9 bases fitting TRBD1. In germline, CDR1 is SGHKS, CDR2 YYEKEE (reference sequence). The CDR3 is made up of 15 amino acids. V trimming: 3 bases; J trimming: 5 bases; junction bases outside the gene matches: 5. The DNA of the CDR3 is TGTGCCAGCAGCTCGGGACAGGGAAGGACCGGGGAGCTGTTTTTT. This encodes CASSSGQGRTGELFF.

The chain links TRBV18 to TRBJ1-6; no definite D call. Germline CDR1 and CDR2: KGHSH and LQKENI. The CDR3 has 13 amino acids. The ends were cut back, 2 bases at V and 7 bases at J, with 6 bases in the middle. The CDR3 is CASSPLENSPLHF. CDR3 coding DNA: TGTGCCAGCTCACCATTGGAGAATTCACCCCTCCACTTT.

The CDR3 DNA reads as TGTGCCAGCAGTTTAATACAGGGGCAGGGCGAGCAGTACTTC. It encodes CASSLIQGQGEQYF. This chain joins TRBV28 and TRBJ2-7; 7 bases map to TRBD1. This CDR3 region has 14 residues. Unmatched junction bases numbered 7, after V lost 2 bases and J lost 6 bases. The germline CDR1 and CDR2 sequences are MDHEN and SYDVKM.

Concerning this clone: Other DNA sequences in this specimen translate into the identical CDR3. The chain carries TRBV9 and TRBJ2-5, with TRBD2 matching over 11 bases. The junction had 14 bases not matched to a gene; V was cut back by 2 bases and J by 5 bases. CDR3 length equals 18 residues. Germline V gene lookup returns CDR1 SGDLS and CDR2 YYNGEE. The chain's CDR3 is CASSVGTSGGSQVETQYF. The CDR3 DNA reads as TGTGCCAGCAGCGTCGGGACTAGCGGAGGGTCGCAAGTCGAGACCCAGTACTTC.

The J gene is TRBJ2-5, the V gene TRBV5-1; a weak D match, TRBD2 (6 bases). Trimming stripped 4 bases from V and 5 bases from J, with 21 bases between. Germline CDR1 and CDR2: SGHRS and YFSETQ. CDR3 length equals 16 residues. DNA of the CDR3: TGCGCCAGCAGCCAACCGGGACTCAAAAAGATGGAGACCCAGTACTTC. Its translation is CASSQPGLKKMETQYF.

This chain links TRBV7-2 with TRBJ2-7; 9 nucleotides align to TRBD2. Trimming removed 5 bases from V and 0 bases from J; junction bases left unmatched: 14. The length of the CDR3 is 18 residues. CDR1 and CDR2 (germline): SGHTA, FQGNSA. In DNA form, the CDR3 reads TGTGCCAGCAGCGCCTGGGGTCTTAGCGGGGGACCCTCCTACGAGCAGTACTTC. This translates into CASSAWGLSGGPSYEQYF. Combining the CDR3 with reference TRBV7-2 and TRBJ2-7 gives the whole variable domain GAGVSQSPSNKVTEKGKDVELRCDPISGHTALYWYRQSLGQGLEFLIYFQGNSAPDKSGLPSDRFSAERTGGSVSTLTIQRTQQEDSAVYLCASSAWGLSGGPSYEQYFGPGTRLTVT.

The V and J genes are TRBV27 and TRBJ2-6; D possibly corresponds to TRBD1 (6 bases). Germline V CDR1 and CDR2: MNHEY, SMNVEV (reference sequence). CDR3 length: 16 amino acids. Trimming stripped 6 bases from V and 0 bases from J, with 12 bases between. CDR3 protein: CASRGARDSGANVLTF. The CDR3 DNA follows: TGTGCCAGCAGGGGGGCTCGGGACTCTGGGGCCAACGTCCTGACTTTC.

The CDR3 DNA reads TGTGCCAGCAATCCCATGGGGGGAGAGGCCCAGCATTTT. Residues: CASNPMGGEAQHF. V usage is TRBV6-5 and J usage is TRBJ1-5, with a weak D call TRBD1 (5 bases). Trimming took off 7 bases at V and 11 bases at J, with 18 bases between the two ends. CDR3 length: 13 residues. Germline values: CDR1 MNHEY, CDR2 SVGAGI.

The rearrangement joins TRBV7-9 to TRBJ2-1; possibly TRBD1 for D (5 bases). This CDR3 has 15 residues. Deletions cut 0 bases from V and 2 bases from J, with 8 bases between. The germline gives CDR1 SEHNR, CDR2 FQNEAQ (reference sequence). For the CDR3, the DNA is TGTGCCAGCAGCTTAGCGAAGGGGCCCTACAATGAGCAGTTCTTC. Protein: CASSLAKGPYNEQFF.

The chain combines TRBV11-2 with TRBJ2-3; possibly TRBD1 for D (6 bases). Germline values: CDR1 SGHAT, CDR2 FQNNGV. The length of the CDR3 is 14 residues. V lost 5 bases and J lost 4, with 13 bases in between. DNA of the CDR3: TGTGCCAGCAGCCCTCAGAGGACAGCAGATACGCAGTATTTT. As protein: CASSPQRTADTQYF. The full variable domain, completed using reference TRBV11-2 and TRBJ2-3, is EAGVAQSPRYKIIEKRQSVAFWCNPISGHATLYWYQQILGQGPKLLIQFQNNGVVDDSQLPKDRFSAERLKGVDSTLKIQPAKLEDSAVYLCASSPQRTADTQYFGPGTRLTVL.

A single count supports this clone. DNA for the CDR3: TGCGCCAGCAGCAGACCGGGACAGACCTACAATGAGCAGTTCTTC. Translation: CASSRPGQTYNEQFF. The chain couples TRBV5-1 to TRBJ2-1, with 7 positions matching TRBD1. The germline V gene encodes CDR1 SGHRS and CDR2 YFSETQ. The CDR3 length is 15 residues. Trimming at V came to 4 bases and at J to 2 bases, leaving 6 bases not matched to a gene.

V is TRBV2 and J is TRBJ1-1, with 7 bases lining up with TRBD1. The CDR3 length is 13 residues. With 10 bases clipped from V and 0 bases from J, the junction kept 5 bases outside the gene matches. CDR1 SNHLY and CDR2 FYNNEI come from the germline V gene. CDR3: CAKRQGMNTEAFF. The CDR3 DNA sequence: TGTGCCAAACGACAGGGCATGAACACTGAAGCTTTCTTT.

The chain has TRBV6-4 and TRBJ2-1, with 15 nucleotides matching TRBD2. CDR1 is MRHNA and CDR2 is SNTAGT in the germline V gene. Trimming took 10 bases from V and 3 from J; bases not matched to a gene: 10. This CDR3 comprises 17 residues. The CDR3 is CAKGLAGGPPSYNEQFF. In DNA form, the CDR3 reads TGTGCCAAAGGACTAGCGGGGGGGCCACCGAGCTACAATGAGCAGTTCTTC.

The rearrangement joins TRBV4-1 to TRBJ1-4; perhaps TRBD1 as D (6 bases). V gave up 2 bases and J gave up 2 bases, with 15 bases separating them. This CDR3 is 17 amino acids long. Germline assignment: CDR1 MGHRA and CDR2 YSYEKL. This CDR3 reads CASSQSGGRATNEKLFF. The CDR3 DNA is TGCGCCAGCAGCCAAAGTGGGGGCCGGGCGACTAATGAAAAACTGTTTTTT.

CDR3 DNA sequence: TGTGCCAGCAGCTTAGTCGAGGGGGCGGGAGCTTTCTTT. This sequence encodes CASSLVEGAGAFF. The chain employs TRBV7-9 and TRBJ1-1, with TRBD1 identical over 7 bases. In germline, CDR1 is SEHNR, CDR2 FQNEAQ (reference sequence). V lost 1 base and J lost 10; bases outside the gene matches: 6. The CDR3 contains 13 residues. The full variable domain, completed using reference TRBV7-9 and TRBJ1-1, is DTGVSQNPRHKITKRGQNVTFRCDPISEHNRLYWYRQTLGQGPEFLTYFQNEAQLEKSRLLSDRFSAERPKGSFSTLEIQRTEQGDSAMYLCASSLVEGAGAFFGQGTRLTVV.

This rearrangement joins TRBV10-1 to TRBJ1-6, with TRBD1 matching 7 bases. Germline loops: CDR1 WNHNN, CDR2 SYGVQD (reference sequence). The V gene end was trimmed by 2 bases and the J gene end by 7 bases; junction bases not matched to a gene: 5. The CDR3 has 15 residues. The CDR3: CASSEQTGSNSPLHF. The CDR3 nucleotides read TGCGCCAGCAGTGAGCAGACAGGGAGCAATTCACCCCTCCACTTT.

This clone was seen a handful of times. The chain links TRBV9 to TRBJ1-3, with D perhaps TRBD1 (6 bases). CDR3 length: 17 residues. The V gene lost 3 bases and the J gene lost 0 bases, with 16 bases spanning the gap. Per the germline V gene, CDR1 is SGDLS and CDR2 is YYNGEE. The CDR3 DNA reads as TGTGCCAGCAGCGCAGACTACAGGGCAAGCTCTGGAAACACCATATATTTT. Amino acid sequence: CASSADYRASSGNTIYF.

The gene calls are TRBV5-6 and TRBJ1-2, with 7 nucleotides matching TRBD1. Unmatched junction bases numbered 3, after V lost 3 bases and J lost 4 bases. The CDR3 totals 13 residues. Germline CDR1 is SGHDT and CDR2 is YYEEEE. CDR3 bases: TGTGCCAGCAGCTCGGGACAGTCCTATGGCTACACCTTC. It encodes CASSSGQSYGYTF.

V is TRBV6-5 and J is TRBJ1-2; the D gene is possibly TRBD1 (5 bases). With 7 bases removed from V and 5 bases from J, the gap between germline ends came to 14 bases. CDR1 is MNHEY, CDR2 SVGAGI, per germline. The CDR3 spans 13 residues. The DNA for the CDR3 is TGTGCCAGCACTGGAGACAGAGCATATGGCTACACCTTC. The encoded protein is CASTGDRAYGYTF.

V gene TRBV27 combines with J gene TRBJ2-7; 12 nucleotides line up with TRBD1. The CDR3 consists of 14 residues. From germline, CDR1 is MNHEY and CDR2 SMNVEV (reference sequence). The V and J ends lost 5 bases and 12 bases, in that order; junction bases with no gene match: 11. The CDR3 here is CASSPTAGTGGRYV. CDR3 nucleotides: TGTGCCAGCAGTCCGACCGCCGGGACAGGGGGCAGGTACGTC.

The chain is built from TRBV5-1 and TRBJ2-5; D might be TRBD2 (5 bases). CDR1 and CDR2 from the germline V gene are SGHRS and YFSETQ. This CDR3 is built from 15 residues. V lost 0 bases to trimming and J lost 1 base, with 10 bases between them. CDR3 in amino acids: CASSLAADGQETQYF. In nucleotides, the CDR3 is TGCGCCAGCAGCTTGGCAGCGGACGGCCAAGAGACCCAGTACTTC.